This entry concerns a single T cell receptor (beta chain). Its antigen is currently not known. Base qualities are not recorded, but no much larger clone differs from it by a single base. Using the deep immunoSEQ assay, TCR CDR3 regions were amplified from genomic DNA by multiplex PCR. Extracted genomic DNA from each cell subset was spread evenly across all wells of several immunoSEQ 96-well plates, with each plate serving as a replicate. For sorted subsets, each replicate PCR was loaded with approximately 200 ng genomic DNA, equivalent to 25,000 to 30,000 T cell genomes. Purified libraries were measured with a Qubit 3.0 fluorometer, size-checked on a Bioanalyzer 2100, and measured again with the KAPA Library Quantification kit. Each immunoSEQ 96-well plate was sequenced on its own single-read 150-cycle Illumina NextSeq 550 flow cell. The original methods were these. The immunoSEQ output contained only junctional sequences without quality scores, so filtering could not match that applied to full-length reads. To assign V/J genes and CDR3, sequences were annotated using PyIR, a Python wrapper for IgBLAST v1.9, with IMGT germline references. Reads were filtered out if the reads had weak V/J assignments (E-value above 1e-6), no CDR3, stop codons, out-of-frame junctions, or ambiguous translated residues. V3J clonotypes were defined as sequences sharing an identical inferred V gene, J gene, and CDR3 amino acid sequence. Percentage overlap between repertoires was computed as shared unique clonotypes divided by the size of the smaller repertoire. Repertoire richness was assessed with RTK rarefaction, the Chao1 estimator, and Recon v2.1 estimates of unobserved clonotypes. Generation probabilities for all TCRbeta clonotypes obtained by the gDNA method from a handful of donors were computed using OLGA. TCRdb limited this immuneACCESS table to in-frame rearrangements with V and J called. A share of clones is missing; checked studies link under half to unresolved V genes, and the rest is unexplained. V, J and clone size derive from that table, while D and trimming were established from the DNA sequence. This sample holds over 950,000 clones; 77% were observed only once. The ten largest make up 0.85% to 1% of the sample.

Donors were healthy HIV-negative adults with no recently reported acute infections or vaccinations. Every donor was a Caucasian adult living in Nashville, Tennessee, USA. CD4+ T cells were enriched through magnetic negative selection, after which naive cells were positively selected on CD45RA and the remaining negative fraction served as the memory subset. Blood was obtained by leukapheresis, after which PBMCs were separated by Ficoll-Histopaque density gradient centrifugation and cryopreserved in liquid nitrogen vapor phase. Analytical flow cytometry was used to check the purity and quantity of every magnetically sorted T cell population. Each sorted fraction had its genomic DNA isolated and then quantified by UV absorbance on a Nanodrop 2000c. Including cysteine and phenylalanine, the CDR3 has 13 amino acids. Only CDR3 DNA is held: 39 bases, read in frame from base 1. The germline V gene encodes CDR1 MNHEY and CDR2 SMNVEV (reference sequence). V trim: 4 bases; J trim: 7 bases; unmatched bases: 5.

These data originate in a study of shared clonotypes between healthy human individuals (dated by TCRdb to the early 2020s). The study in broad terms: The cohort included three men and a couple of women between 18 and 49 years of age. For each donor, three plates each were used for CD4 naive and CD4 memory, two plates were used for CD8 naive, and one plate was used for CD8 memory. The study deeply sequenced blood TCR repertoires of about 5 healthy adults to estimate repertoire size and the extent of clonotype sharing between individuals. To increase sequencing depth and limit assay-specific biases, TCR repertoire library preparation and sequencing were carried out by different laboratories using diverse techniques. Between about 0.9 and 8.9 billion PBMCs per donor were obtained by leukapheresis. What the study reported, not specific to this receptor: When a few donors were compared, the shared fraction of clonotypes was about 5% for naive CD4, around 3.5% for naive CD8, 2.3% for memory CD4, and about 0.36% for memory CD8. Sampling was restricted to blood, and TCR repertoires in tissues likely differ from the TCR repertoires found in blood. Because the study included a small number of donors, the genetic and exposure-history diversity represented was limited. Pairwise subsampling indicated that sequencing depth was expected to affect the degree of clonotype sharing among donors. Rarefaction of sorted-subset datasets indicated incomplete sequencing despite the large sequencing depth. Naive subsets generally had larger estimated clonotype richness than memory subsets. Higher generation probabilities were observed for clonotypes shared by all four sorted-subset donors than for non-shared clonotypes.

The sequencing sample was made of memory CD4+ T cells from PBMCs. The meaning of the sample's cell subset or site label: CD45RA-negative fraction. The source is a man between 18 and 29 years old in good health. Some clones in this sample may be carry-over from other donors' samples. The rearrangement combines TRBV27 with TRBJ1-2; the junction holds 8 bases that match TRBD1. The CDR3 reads CASSSRQGLGYTF. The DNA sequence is TGTGCCAGCAGTTCACGACAGGGGCTTGGCTACACCTTC.